A single T cell receptor (beta chain) is shown here with its context. Its antigen is still unknown. The sample holds no much larger clone one base away, and base qualities are not on file. TCRbeta CDR3 regions were amplified from genomic DNA by means of the immunoSEQ Assay, a bias-controlled multiplex PCR. On the study's bioinformatics: The number of nucleated cells in each sample was estimated from the amplification of reference gene primers within the assay. To quantify the absolute abundance of each unique TCRbeta CDR3 rearrangement, sequence reads were collapsed and filtered. For each sample, productive Simpson clonality was calculated as the square root of Simpson's diversity index across productive rearrangements. TCRdb took over this immuneACCESS table, retaining in-frame rearrangements with V and J assigned. Such tables are incomplete; in checked studies, under half of the missing clones stem from an unresolved V gene, and the remainder is unexplained. Clone size and V and J calls were adopted from that table, with D and trimming inferred from the DNA. For this sample the table gives 150,000 or so clones, of which roughly nine tenths were detected only once. The ten largest clones add up to about 2.5% of the sample.

The data were obtained in a study of blood T cell repertoires in COVID-19 (dated by TCRdb to about 2020). A note on the overall study: Samples covering the acute and convalescent phases of COVID-19 were provided by collaborators in the United States, Italy and Spain. Subjects who had been exposed to COVID-19, were actively infected with it, or had recovered from it provided the deeply sampled blood TCRbeta repertoires that made up the dataset. A de-identified subject ID, COVID-19 status, age in years and sex were almost always included in the sample metadata. Where available, HLA class I and class II types were obtained from metadata supplied by the sample provider rather than from assay-based typing. The samples were drawn from the first 160 participants of the ongoing ImmuneRACE study and from 1,254 subjects provided by 6 global collaborators. A freely available public database, intended as a resource for researchers studying the immune response to SARS-CoV-2, is where the repertoires were released. The prospective study material was composed of cDNA or gDNA derived from T cells, B-cell-depleted T cells, or PBMCs. The study at large found these results: How much clinical and demographic metadata was included differed by source and by participant, and the metadata was provided uncurated.

Ends trimmed: V by 4 bases, J by 0 bases; bases unmatched to a gene: 9. In the germline V gene, CDR1 corresponds to LGHNA and CDR2 to YNFKEQ. The CDR3 measures 17 amino acids from cysteine to phenylalanine. Of the read, only the CDR3 DNA is kept; its 51 bases are in frame from base 1. Whole blood was collected in K2EDTA tubes by collaborating institutions according to the institutions' own protocols. For TCRbeta analysis, collaborator samples were shipped as frozen whole blood, as isolated PBMCs, or as DNA extracted from either sample type. Material: peripheral blood. The V gene is TRBV4-2 and the J gene is TRBJ2-1, with 7 central nucleotides matching TRBD2. This TCR was sampled from a woman in her sixties or seventies with acute or convalescent COVID-19. The CDR3 sequence is CASSPVLADSSYNEQFF. In nucleotides, the sequence is TGTGCCAGCAGCCCGGTGCTAGCGGATAGCTCCTACAATGAGCAGTTCTTC.